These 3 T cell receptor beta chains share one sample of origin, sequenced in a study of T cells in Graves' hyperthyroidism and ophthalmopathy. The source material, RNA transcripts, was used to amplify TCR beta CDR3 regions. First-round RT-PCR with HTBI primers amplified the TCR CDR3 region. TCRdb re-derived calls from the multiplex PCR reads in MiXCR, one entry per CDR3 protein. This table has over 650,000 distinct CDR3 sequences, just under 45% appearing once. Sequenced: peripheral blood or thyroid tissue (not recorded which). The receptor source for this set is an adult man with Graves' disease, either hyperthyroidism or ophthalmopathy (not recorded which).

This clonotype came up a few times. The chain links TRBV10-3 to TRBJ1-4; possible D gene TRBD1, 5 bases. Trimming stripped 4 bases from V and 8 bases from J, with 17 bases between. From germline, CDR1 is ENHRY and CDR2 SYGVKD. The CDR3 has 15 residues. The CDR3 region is CAISAAGQIAEKLFF. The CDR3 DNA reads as TGTGCCATCAGTGCCGCAGGGCAAATAGCGGAAAAACTGTTTTTT.

This CDR3 is CASSSAAGYSPLHF. For the CDR3, the DNA is TGTGCCAGCAGTTCGGCAGCCGGGTATTCACCCCTCCACTTT. The chain carries TRBV12-3 or TRBV12-4 and TRBJ1-6; D gene unclear. Between the trimmed V and J ends, which lost 4 bases and 8 bases, there was a span of 12 bases. This CDR3 is built from 14 residues.

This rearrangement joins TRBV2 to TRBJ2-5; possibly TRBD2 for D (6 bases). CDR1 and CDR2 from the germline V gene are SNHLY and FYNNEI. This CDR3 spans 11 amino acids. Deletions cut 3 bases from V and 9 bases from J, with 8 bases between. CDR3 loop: CASSDGEAQYF. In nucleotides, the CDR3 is TGTGCCAGCAGTGATGGGGAGGCCCAGTACTTC.